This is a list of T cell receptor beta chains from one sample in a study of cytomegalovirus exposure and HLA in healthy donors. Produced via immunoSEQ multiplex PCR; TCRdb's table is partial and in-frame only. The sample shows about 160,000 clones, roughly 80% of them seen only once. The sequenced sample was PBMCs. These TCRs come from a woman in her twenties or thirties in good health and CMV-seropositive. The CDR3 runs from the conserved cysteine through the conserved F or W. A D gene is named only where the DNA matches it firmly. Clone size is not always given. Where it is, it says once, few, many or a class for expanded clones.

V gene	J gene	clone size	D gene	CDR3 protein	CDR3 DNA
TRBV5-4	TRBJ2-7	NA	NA	CASSLDRVIFEQYF	TGTGCCAGCAGCTTGGACAGGGTGATATTCGAGCAGTACTTC
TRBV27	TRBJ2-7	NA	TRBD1	CASSTYPGTGDFYEQYF	TGTGCCAGCAGTACTTATCCTGGGACAGGGGATTTCTACGAGCAGTACTTC
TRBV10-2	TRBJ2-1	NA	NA	CASSMSGVHNEQFF	TGCGCCAGCAGTATGTCAGGGGTTCACAATGAGCAGTTCTTC
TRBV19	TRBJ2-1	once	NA	CASSWAESYNEQFF	TGTGCCAGTAGTTGGGCTGAAAGTTACAATGAGCAGTTCTTC
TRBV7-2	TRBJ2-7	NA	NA	CASSLISRDEQYF	TGTGCCAGCAGCTTAATTTCCAGGGACGAGCAGTACTTC
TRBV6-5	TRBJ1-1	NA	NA	CASRLQGWRTEAFF	TGTGCCAGCAGACTCCAGGGGTGGCGGACTGAAGCTTTCTTT
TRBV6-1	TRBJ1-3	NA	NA	CASNIDTLKNTIYF	TGTGCCAGCAACATTGACACCCTTAAGAACACCATATATTTT
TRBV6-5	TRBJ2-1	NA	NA	CASSYRQGNEQFF	TGTGCCAGCAGTTACAGGCAGGGCAATGAGCAGTTCTTC
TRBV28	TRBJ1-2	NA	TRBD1	CASSLSGQGSYGYTF	TGTGCCAGCAGTTTATCGGGACAGGGTAGCTATGGCTACACCTTC
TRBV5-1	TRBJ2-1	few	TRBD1	CASSFRLGGTGPNEQFF	TGCGCCAGCAGCTTCCGATTGGGCGGGACAGGACCCAATGAGCAGTTCTTC
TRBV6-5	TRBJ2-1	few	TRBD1	CASSYWGQGANEQFF	TGTGCCAGCAGTTACTGGGGACAGGGTGCGAATGAGCAGTTCTTC
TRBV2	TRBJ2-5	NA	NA	CASKLIGGGKETQYF	TGTGCCAGCAAGTTGATAGGTGGCGGTAAAGAGACCCAGTACTTC
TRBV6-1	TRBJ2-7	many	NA	CASSERGAGAVYEQYF	TGTGCCAGCAGTGAAAGGGGGGCGGGGGCGGTCTACGAGCAGTACTTC
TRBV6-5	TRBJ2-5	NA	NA	CASSSDNQETQYF	TGTGCCAGCAGCTCGGACAACCAAGAGACCCAGTACTTC
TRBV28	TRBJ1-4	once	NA	CASSGRTWEKLFF	TGTGCCAGCAGTGGACGGACTTGGGAAAAACTGTTTTTT
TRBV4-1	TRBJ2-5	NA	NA	CASSQSGQGLETQYF	TGCGCCAGCAGCCAAAGCGGGCAGGGTTTGGAGACCCAGTACTTC
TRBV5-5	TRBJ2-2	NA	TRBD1	CASSLRQGVDTGELFF	TGTGCCAGCAGCTTACGACAGGGGGTGGACACCGGGGAGCTGTTTTTT
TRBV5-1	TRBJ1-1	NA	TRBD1	CASSSGQQNTEAFF	TGCGCCAGCAGCTCGGGACAGCAGAACACTGAAGCTTTCTTT
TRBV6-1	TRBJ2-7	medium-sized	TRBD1	CASSEWQGETYEQYF	TGTGCCAGCAGTGAATGGCAGGGGGAAACCTACGAGCAGTACTTC
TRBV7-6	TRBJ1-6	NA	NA	CASSLTPIIGSPLHF	TGTGCCAGCAGCTTGACACCGATTATCGGTTCACCCCTCCACTTT
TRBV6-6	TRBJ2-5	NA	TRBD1	CASSAPGGETQYF	TGTGCCAGCAGTGCCCCAGGGGGAGAGACCCAGTACTTC
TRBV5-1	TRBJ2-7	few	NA	CASSPLAAETYEQYF	TGCGCCAGCAGCCCTTTAGCCGCGGAGACCTACGAGCAGTACTTC
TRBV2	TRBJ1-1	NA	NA	CASSVERNTEAFF	TGTGCCAGCAGCGTGGAGAGGAACACTGAAGCTTTCTTT
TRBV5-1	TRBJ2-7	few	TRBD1	CASSFGTAPYEQYF	TGCGCCAGCAGCTTTGGGACAGCACCCTACGAGCAGTACTTC
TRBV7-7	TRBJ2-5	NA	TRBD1	CASSESAGGETQYF	TGTGCCAGCAGCGAATCTGCAGGGGGAGAGACCCAGTACTTC
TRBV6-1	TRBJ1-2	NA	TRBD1	CASISTGAAYGYTF	TGTGCCAGCATCTCGACAGGGGCGGCCTATGGCTACACCTTC
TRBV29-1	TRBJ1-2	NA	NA	CSAACGTRRDYGYTF	TGCAGCGCTGCCTGCGGGACGAGGCGAGACTATGGCTACACCTTC
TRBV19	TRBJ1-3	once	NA	CASSIDLQVIGNTIYF	TGTGCCAGTAGTATAGATCTACAGGTTATCGGAAACACCATATATTTT
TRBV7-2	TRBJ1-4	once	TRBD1	CASRSTGTGYEKLFF	TGTGCCAGCAGAAGTACCGGGACAGGCTACGAAAAACTGTTTTTT
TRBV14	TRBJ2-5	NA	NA	CASSPRGETQYF	TGTGCCAGCAGCCCCAGGGGAGAGACCCAGTACTTC
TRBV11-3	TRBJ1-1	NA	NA	CASSLEEPTEAFF	TGTGCCAGCAGCTTAGAGGAACCGACAGAAGCTTTCTTT
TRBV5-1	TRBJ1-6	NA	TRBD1	CASSPYRPGQDNSPLHF	TGCGCCAGCAGCCCGTACCGACCGGGACAGGATAATTCACCCCTCCACTTT
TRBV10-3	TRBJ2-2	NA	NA	CAISDPTGFSAGELFF	TGTGCCATCAGTGATCCGACCGGGTTCAGTGCCGGGGAGCTGTTTTTT
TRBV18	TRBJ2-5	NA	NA	CASSPPVKETQYF	TGTGCCAGCTCACCCCCCGTAAAAGAGACCCAGTACTTC
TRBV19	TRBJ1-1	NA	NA	CASIGRVYEAFF	TGTGCCAGTATCGGGCGGGTTTATGAAGCTTTCTTT
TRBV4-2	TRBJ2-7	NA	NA	CASSQEGDSGGSYEQYF	TGTGCCAGCAGCCAAGAAGGGGACAGCGGGGGCTCCTACGAGCAGTACTTC
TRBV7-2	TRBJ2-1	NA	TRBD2	CASSLATSGVNEQFF	TGTGCCAGCAGCTTAGCGACTAGCGGGGTCAATGAGCAGTTCTTC
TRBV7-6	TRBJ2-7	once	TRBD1	CASSLAGQGAYEQYF	TGTGCCAGCAGCTTAGCCGGACAGGGAGCCTACGAGCAGTACTTC
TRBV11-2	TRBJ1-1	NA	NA	CASCNPGGEAFF	TGTGCCAGCTGTAACCCCGGCGGTGAAGCTTTCTTT
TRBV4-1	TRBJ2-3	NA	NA	CASSQWGGRDHSSTDTQYF	TGCGCCAGCAGCCAATGGGGGGGCCGGGATCACAGCAGCACAGATACGCAGTATTTT
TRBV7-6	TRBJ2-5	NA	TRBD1	CASSSNRGAQETQYF	TGTGCCAGCAGCTCCAACAGGGGAGCCCAAGAGACCCAGTACTTC
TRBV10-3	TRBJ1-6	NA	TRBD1	CAIRDRVSSYNSPLHF	TGTGCCATCCGGGACAGGGTTAGCTCCTATAATTCACCCCTCCACTTT
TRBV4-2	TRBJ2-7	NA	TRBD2	CASSQVTSGGPYEQYF	TGTGCCAGCAGCCAAGTCACTAGCGGGGGACCCTACGAGCAGTACTTC
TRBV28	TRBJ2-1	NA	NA	CASSLYGRHNEQFF	TGTGCCAGCAGTTTATACGGCAGGCACAATGAGCAGTTCTTC
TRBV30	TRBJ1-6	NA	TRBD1	CAWRAGTGLNSPLHF	TGTGCCTGGAGGGCCGGGACAGGACTTAATTCACCCCTCCACTTT
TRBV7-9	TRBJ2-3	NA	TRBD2	CASSYASGGAADTQYF	TGTGCCAGCAGCTACGCTAGCGGGGGGGCCGCAGATACGCAGTATTTT
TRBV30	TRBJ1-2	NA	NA	CAWSIWGPDGYTF	TGTGCCTGGAGTATTTGGGGGCCTGATGGCTACACCTTC
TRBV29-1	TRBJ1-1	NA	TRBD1	CSGRTGSNTEAFF	TGCAGCGGCCGGACAGGGTCGAACACTGAAGCTTTCTTT
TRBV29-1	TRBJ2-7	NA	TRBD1	CSVEGQGALHEQYF	TGCAGCGTTGAGGGACAGGGGGCTCTCCACGAGCAGTACTTC